This T cell receptor beta chain derives from a study of cytomegalovirus exposure and HLA in healthy donors. As concerns this clone: The antigen remains unidentified.

The PCR contained 60 Vbeta and 13 Jbeta primers. Using immunoSEQ multiplex PCR, the repertoire was profiled, and TCRdb retains in-frame clones only, with some absent. The sample includes around 85,000 clones, roughly 80% of them seen just once. Study-wide results and limits: Among donors in an Asian-associated ancestry cluster, a later analysis reportedly found fewer N-insertions than the roughly 610-donor mean. CMV serostatus alone was available as immune exposure information. Cytomegalovirus association was listed for roughly 160 TCR beta chains.

V lost 4 bases, J lost 2 bases, and 15 bases stayed unmatched. The CDR3 sequence is 19 residues long. The germline V gene has CDR1 SGHRS and CDR2 YFSETQ. What was sequenced was PBMCs. The receptor was derived from a male donor in good health and CMV-seronegative. This chain uses TRBV5-1 with TRBJ2-2; TRBD2 aligns across 9 bases. The CDR3 loop reads CASSPDLRSGGINTGELFF. For the CDR3, the DNA is TGCGCCAGCAGCCCCGACCTACGCAGCGGGGGGATAAACACCGGGGAGCTGTTTTTT.